These T cell receptor beta chains were read from a single sample in a study of beta chain features in type 1 diabetes. Profiling relied on immunoSEQ multiplex PCR, and the TCRdb table lists in-frame clones only, not all of them. The sample contains fewer than 450,000 clones, roughly 13% of which appear only once. Input material: naive CD4+ T cells from blood. The origin of the receptors is a woman under 30 with type 1 diabetes. CDR3s include the opening cysteine and the closing phenylalanine or tryptophan. Each record gives: clone size, V gene, J gene, D gene, CDR3 protein, CDR3 DNA. D genes are given only for firm matches. For some rows the clone size is stated as once, few or many, or as a class when expanded; others skip it.

few	TRBV20-1	TRBJ2-7	NA	CSAKTEEQYF	TGCAGTGCAAAAACCGAGGAGCAGTACTTC
NA	TRBV5-6	TRBJ2-7	NA	CASSFGGLSYEQYF	TGTGCCAGCAGCTTCGGCGGACTCTCCTACGAGCAGTACTTC
NA	TRBV7-9	TRBJ1-2	NA	CASSSQAGPTGIRGYTF	TGTGCCAGCAGCTCCCAGGCGGGGCCAACCGGGATCCGTGGCTACACCTTC
NA	TRBV18	TRBJ2-1	NA	CASSPVSYNEQFF	TGTGCCAGCTCACCCGTATCCTACAATGAGCAGTTCTTC
few	TRBV9	TRBJ2-3	NA	CASSVGLSASTDTQYF	TGTGCCAGCAGCGTAGGACTTAGCGCGAGCACAGATACGCAGTATTTT
few	TRBV30	TRBJ1-5	NA	CAWSLQGWDQPQHF	TGTGCCTGGAGTCTCCAGGGTTGGGATCAGCCCCAGCATTTT
NA	TRBV5-1	TRBJ2-6	TRBD1	CASSTWTGGGTGANVLTF	TGCGCCAGCAGCACCTGGACAGGGGGCGGCACTGGGGCCAACGTCCTGACTTTC
NA	TRBV6-1	TRBJ2-2	TRBD2	CASRGGLAGGLFF	TGTGCCAGCAGGGGCGGCCTAGCGGGAGGGCTGTTTTTT
few	TRBV9	TRBJ1-5	TRBD1	CASSFRDRDQPQHF	TGTGCCAGCAGCTTCCGGGACAGGGACCAGCCCCAGCATTTT
NA	TRBV5-1	TRBJ2-7	TRBD1	CASSSGTGGRNEQYF	TGCGCCAGCAGCTCCGGGACAGGGGGCCGGAACGAGCAGTACTTC
few	TRBV2	TRBJ1-2	NA	CASSVQGTTYGYTF	TGTGCCAGCAGTGTTCAAGGGACAACCTATGGCTACACCTTC
few	TRBV13	TRBJ1-3	NA	CASSPARGGNTIYF	TGTGCCAGCAGCCCGGCCAGGGGAGGAAACACCATATATTTT
few	TRBV5-1	TRBJ1-5	NA	CASSLVGDNQQPQHF	TGCGCCAGCAGCTTGGTAGGGGATAACCAGCAGCCCCAGCATTTT
few	TRBV5-1	TRBJ2-1	TRBD2	CASSLGLAGGLRHEQFF	TGCGCCAGCAGCTTGGGTCTAGCGGGAGGACTACGCCATGAGCAGTTCTTC
NA	TRBV30	TRBJ1-1	TRBD1	CAWGGQGDTEAFF	TGTGCCTGGGGTGGACAGGGGGACACTGAAGCTTTCTTT
NA	TRBV7-9	TRBJ1-1	NA	CASRSGGQGTEAFF	TGTGCCAGCAGGTCGGGGGGGCAGGGCACTGAAGCTTTCTTT
few	TRBV9	TRBJ2-3	NA	CASSPRTEGTDTQYF	TGTGCCAGCAGCCCTCGGACAGAGGGCACAGATACGCAGTATTTT
few	TRBV29-1	TRBJ1-1	TRBD1	CSPGQLNTEAFF	TGCAGCCCGGGACAGCTAAACACTGAAGCTTTCTTT
few	TRBV11-2	TRBJ1-2	TRBD1	CASSSTGAFYGYTF	TGTGCCAGCAGTTCGACAGGGGCCTTCTATGGCTACACCTTC
once	TRBV30	TRBJ1-4	NA	CAWRGAGGLFF	TGTGCCTGGAGAGGAGCGGGTGGACTGTTTTTT
NA	TRBV14	TRBJ1-2	NA	CASSPFQLANYGYTF	TGTGCCAGCAGCCCATTCCAGCTAGCTAACTATGGCTACACCTTC
few	TRBV30	TRBJ2-2	NA	CAWSVGSGELFF	TGTGCCTGGAGTGTCGGGTCCGGGGAGCTGTTTTTT
NA	TRBV19	TRBJ1-1	NA	CASSRGTEAFF	TGTGCCAGTAGCAGGGGAACTGAAGCTTTCTTT
NA	TRBV29-1	TRBJ2-5	TRBD2	CSAPLGGSWETQYF	TGCAGCGCTCCCCTGGGCGGGAGCTGGGAGACCCAGTACTTC
few	TRBV5-1	TRBJ2-5	NA	CASSLSGLETQYF	TGCGCCAGCAGCTTGAGCGGGCTCGAGACCCAGTACTTC
few	TRBV27	TRBJ2-7	TRBD1	CASSPTGASMYEQYF	TGTGCCAGCAGTCCAACAGGGGCCTCCATGTACGAGCAGTACTTC
NA	TRBV25-1	TRBJ1-2	NA	CASSESGAGDYGYTF	TGTGCCAGCAGTGAATCAGGGGCAGGGGACTATGGCTACACCTTC
few	TRBV11-2	TRBJ2-3	TRBD2	CASSTRWLAASTDTQYF	TGTGCCAGCAGCACTCGGTGGCTAGCGGCTAGCACAGATACGCAGTATTTT
NA	TRBV28	TRBJ2-5	TRBD1	CASSFRQGVKETQYF	TGTGCCAGCAGTTTTCGACAGGGGGTAAAAGAGACCCAGTACTTC
few	TRBV6-4	TRBJ2-5	NA	CASSLRDSKETQYF	TGTGCCAGCAGCCTCCGGGACTCAAAAGAGACCCAGTACTTC
NA	TRBV25-1	TRBJ2-2	TRBD2	CASSATSGSAGELFF	TGTGCCAGCAGTGCGACTAGCGGGAGCGCCGGGGAGCTGTTTTTT
NA	TRBV5-6	TRBJ1-2	TRBD1	CASSLWDRRYYGYTF	TGTGCCAGCAGCTTGTGGGACAGGAGATACTATGGCTACACCTTC
few	TRBV13	TRBJ2-5	TRBD2	CASSRHLTSGSIGETQYF	TGTGCCAGCAGCCGCCACCTGACTAGCGGGAGCATAGGAGAGACCCAGTACTTC
NA	TRBV10-3	TRBJ2-7	TRBD2	CAISGTSGAYEQYF	TGTGCCATCAGTGGGACTAGCGGAGCGTACGAGCAGTACTTC
NA	TRBV4-3	TRBJ1-4	NA	CASSPESRGYNEKLFF	TGCGCCAGCAGCCCCGAATCCAGGGGTTATAATGAAAAACTGTTTTTT
NA	TRBV9	TRBJ2-2	TRBD1	CASSARTGTNYGELFF	TGTGCCAGCAGCGCGAGGACAGGGACAAATTACGGGGAGCTGTTTTTT
NA	TRBV11-2	TRBJ2-1	TRBD2	CASSSPTGLAGGNEQFF	TGTGCCAGCAGCTCCCCGACGGGACTAGCGGGAGGGAATGAGCAGTTCTTC
NA	TRBV21-1	TRBJ2-5	NA	CASSKGGQPQETQYF	TGTGCCAGCAGCAAAGGTGGACAGCCCCAAGAGACCCAGTACTTC
NA	TRBV5-1	TRBJ2-1	TRBD2	CASSLEIAGYNEQFF	TGCGCCAGCAGCTTGGAGATAGCGGGGTACAATGAGCAGTTCTTC
NA	TRBV7-9	TRBJ2-2	NA	CASSLAGLNTGELFF	TGTGCCAGCAGCTTAGCGGGACTCAACACCGGGGAGCTGTTTTTT
few	TRBV18	TRBJ2-1	TRBD2	CASSPPRTSDNEQFF	TGTGCCAGCTCACCACCGAGGACTAGCGACAATGAGCAGTTCTTC
NA	TRBV5-4	TRBJ2-3	NA	CASSLGQTFTDTQYF	TGTGCCAGCAGCTTGGGGCAGACTTTCACAGATACGCAGTATTTT
NA	TRBV7-9	TRBJ2-3	TRBD2	CASSFRTSGRTPITDTQYF	TGTGCCAGCAGCTTTAGGACTAGCGGGAGGACACCTATCACAGATACGCAGTATTTT
few	TRBV29-1	TRBJ2-3	NA	CSVTRRGRTDTQYF	TGCAGCGTCACGCGGCGGGGCAGGACAGATACGCAGTATTTT
NA	TRBV7-9	TRBJ2-1	NA	CASSLGGQGRFF	TGTGCCAGCAGCTTAGGGGGGCAAGGGCGGTTCTTC
few	TRBV23-1	TRBJ2-3	TRBD1	CASSQWSDRVSDTQYF	TGCGCCAGCAGTCAATGGTCGGACAGGGTATCAGATACGCAGTATTTT